The text below deals with one T cell receptor beta chain. What it binds is not known. The data stem from a study of yellow fever vaccine responses in identical twins. General observations from the study: Twins reportedly showed a vaccine T cell response that seemed partly convergent and partly personalized.

Germline V gives CDR1 SGHRS, CDR2 YFSETQ. Trimming removed 0 bases at V and 2 bases at J, with 7 bases between. The CDR3 extends over 14 amino acids. Via MiXCR, TCRdb re-called the RT-PCR reads, giving one row per CDR3 protein. This sample has under 20,000 distinct CDR3 sequences, with approximately 72% found just once. The receptor's source is a woman aged 18-29 years who received the yellow fever vaccine. Sample: T cells from blood (PBMCs), unsorted or a sorted subset (not recorded which), taken before or after yellow fever vaccination (not recorded which). The gene calls are TRBV5-1 and TRBJ2-3; no clear D gene. The CDR3 here is CASSLVGYTDTQYF. The CDR3 nucleotides are TGCGCCAGCAGCTTGGTCGGATACACAGATACGCAGTATTTT.